This is a list of T cell receptor beta chains from one sample in a study of cytomegalovirus exposure and HLA in healthy donors. TCRdb keeps only in-frame clones here, not all; method: immunoSEQ multiplex PCR. The table shows approximately 210,000 clones, with about 86% occurring only once. The sequenced sample consisted of PBMCs. The source is a woman under 30 in good health and CMV-seronegative. Both conserved end residues are part of each CDR3. The order of the fields is CDR3 protein, CDR3 DNA, V gene, D gene, clone size, J gene. D genes are given only for firm matches. Size values are once, few and many counts, or a class for expanded clones, and some rows have none.

CDR3aa: CASSNRREGTHNEQFF
CDR3nt: TGTGCCAGTAGTAACCGGCGGGAGGGTACCCACAATGAGCAGTTCTTC
v_gene: TRBV19
d_gene: TRBD2
abundance: .
j_gene: TRBJ2-1

CDR3aa: CASSPRLARGDNEQFF
CDR3nt: TGTGCCAGCAGTCCTCGCCTAGCGAGGGGCGACAATGAGCAGTTCTTC
v_gene: TRBV28
d_gene: .
abundance: .
j_gene: TRBJ2-1

CDR3aa: CATSREDRANYGYTF
CDR3nt: TGTGCCACCAGCAGGGAGGACAGGGCCAACTATGGCTACACCTTC
v_gene: TRBV15
d_gene: TRBD1
abundance: .
j_gene: TRBJ1-2

CDR3aa: CASSENPQGAYEQYF
CDR3nt: TGTGCCAGCAGTGAAAATCCACAGGGTGCCTACGAGCAGTACTTC
v_gene: TRBV6-1
d_gene: .
abundance: .
j_gene: TRBJ2-7

CDR3aa: CASRPRRPRPTNEKLFF
CDR3nt: TGTGCAAGTCGCCCCCGCCGTCCCAGGCCAACTAATGAAAAACTGTTTTTT
v_gene: TRBV12-2
d_gene: .
abundance: few
j_gene: TRBJ1-4

CDR3aa: CASSLVTGALYEQYF
CDR3nt: TGCGCCAGCAGCTTGGTAACAGGGGCCCTCTACGAGCAGTACTTC
v_gene: TRBV5-1
d_gene: TRBD1
abundance: .
j_gene: TRBJ2-7

CDR3aa: CASSNPGTSGIRETQYF
CDR3nt: TGTGCCAGCAGTAACCCCGGGACTAGCGGCATTCGAGAGACCCAGTACTTC
v_gene: TRBV9
d_gene: TRBD2
abundance: .
j_gene: TRBJ2-5

CDR3aa: CASTQGNMNTEAFF
CDR3nt: TGTGCCAGCACTCAGGGAAACATGAACACTGAAGCTTTCTTT
v_gene: TRBV6-1
d_gene: .
abundance: .
j_gene: TRBJ1-1

CDR3aa: CASSVGRGYTF
CDR3nt: TGTGCCAGCAGCGTAGGGAGGGGCTACACCTTC
v_gene: TRBV9
d_gene: .
abundance: .
j_gene: TRBJ1-2

CDR3aa: CASSLQTGKLFF
CDR3nt: TGTGCCAGCAGTTTACAGACTGGAAAACTGTTTTTT
v_gene: TRBV28
d_gene: .
abundance: few
j_gene: TRBJ1-4

CDR3aa: CASSQRPPGQGAREKEKLFF
CDR3nt: TGTGCCAGCAGTCAAAGGCCACCGGGACAGGGGGCCAGAGAAAAGGAAAAACTGTTTTTT
v_gene: TRBV2
d_gene: TRBD1
abundance: .
j_gene: TRBJ1-4

CDR3aa: CASSSLVKFYEQYF
CDR3nt: TGTGCCAGCAGCTCACTAGTCAAATTTTACGAGCAGTACTTC
v_gene: TRBV11-2
d_gene: .
abundance: once
j_gene: TRBJ2-7

CDR3aa: CASRDSSTYGYTF
CDR3nt: TGTGCCAGCAGGGACAGTTCGACCTATGGCTACACCTTC
v_gene: TRBV28
d_gene: .
abundance: .
j_gene: TRBJ1-2

CDR3aa: CASSRRGVYNEQFF
CDR3nt: TGTGCCAGCTCACGGCGGGGGGTCTACAATGAGCAGTTCTTC
v_gene: TRBV18
d_gene: TRBD2
abundance: .
j_gene: TRBJ2-1

CDR3aa: CASRLGQGEQDGYTF
CDR3nt: TGTGCAAGTCGCCTAGGACAGGGCGAGCAGGATGGCTACACCTTC
v_gene: TRBV12-2
d_gene: .
abundance: .
j_gene: TRBJ1-2

CDR3aa: CASRVAQAPYEQYF
CDR3nt: TGTGCCAGCAGGGTCGCACAGGCCCCCTACGAGCAGTACTTC
v_gene: TRBV7-9
d_gene: .
abundance: .
j_gene: TRBJ2-7

CDR3aa: CASRVRRQRVTEAFF
CDR3nt: TGTGCCAGCAGGGTGCGGCGGCAGCGGGTCACTGAAGCTTTCTTT
v_gene: TRBV6-5
d_gene: .
abundance: .
j_gene: TRBJ1-1

CDR3aa: CASSPRSLADYNEQFF
CDR3nt: TGTGCCAGCAGCCCTAGGAGCCTAGCGGATTACAATGAGCAGTTCTTC
v_gene: TRBV4-2
d_gene: TRBD2
abundance: .
j_gene: TRBJ2-1

CDR3aa: CASSLAAGSGNTEAFF
CDR3nt: TGCGCCAGCAGCTTGGCCGCGGGTTCTGGGAACACTGAAGCTTTCTTT
v_gene: TRBV5-1
d_gene: .
abundance: .
j_gene: TRBJ1-1

CDR3aa: CSVSGKETQYF
CDR3nt: TGCAGCGTGAGCGGCAAAGAGACCCAGTACTTC
v_gene: TRBV29-1
d_gene: .
abundance: .
j_gene: TRBJ2-5

CDR3aa: CASSPASGSHEQYF
CDR3nt: TGTGCCAGCTCACCAGCTAGCGGGAGCCACGAGCAGTACTTC
v_gene: TRBV18
d_gene: TRBD2
abundance: once
j_gene: TRBJ2-7

CDR3aa: CASSQGTSRHNEQFF
CDR3nt: TGCGCCAGCAGCCAGGGGACTAGCCGACACAATGAGCAGTTCTTC
v_gene: TRBV5-1
d_gene: TRBD2
abundance: .
j_gene: TRBJ2-1

CDR3aa: CASSTGGRENTEAFF
CDR3nt: TGTGCCAGCAGCACGGGAGGGAGGGAGAACACTGAAGCTTTCTTT
v_gene: TRBV5-5
d_gene: .
abundance: .
j_gene: TRBJ1-1

CDR3aa: CASSRSGIPTLLNYGYTF
CDR3nt: TGCGCCAGCAGCCGGTCGGGGATTCCGACACTTCTAAACTATGGCTACACCTTC
v_gene: TRBV5-1
d_gene: .
abundance: .
j_gene: TRBJ1-2

CDR3aa: CASSQVVGARNEQFF
CDR3nt: TGCGCCAGCAGCCAAGTAGTGGGCGCCAGGAATGAGCAGTTCTTC
v_gene: TRBV4-1
d_gene: .
abundance: .
j_gene: TRBJ2-1

CDR3aa: CASSLDDRHTEAFF
CDR3nt: TGTGCCAGCAGCTTAGATGACAGGCACACTGAAGCTTTCTTT
v_gene: TRBV7-9
d_gene: .
abundance: .
j_gene: TRBJ1-1